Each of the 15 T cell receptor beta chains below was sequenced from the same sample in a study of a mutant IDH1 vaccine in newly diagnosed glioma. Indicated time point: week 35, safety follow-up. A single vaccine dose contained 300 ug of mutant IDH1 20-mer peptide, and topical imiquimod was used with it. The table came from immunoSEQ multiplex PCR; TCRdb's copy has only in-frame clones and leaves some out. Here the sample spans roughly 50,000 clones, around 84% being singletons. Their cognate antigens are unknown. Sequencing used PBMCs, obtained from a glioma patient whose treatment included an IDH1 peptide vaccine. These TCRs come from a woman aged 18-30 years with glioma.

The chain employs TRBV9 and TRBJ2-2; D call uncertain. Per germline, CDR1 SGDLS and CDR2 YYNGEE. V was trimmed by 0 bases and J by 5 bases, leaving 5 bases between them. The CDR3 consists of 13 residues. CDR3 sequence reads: CASSVDLTGELFF. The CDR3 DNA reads TGTGCCAGCAGCGTAGATCTGACCGGGGAGCTGTTTTTT.

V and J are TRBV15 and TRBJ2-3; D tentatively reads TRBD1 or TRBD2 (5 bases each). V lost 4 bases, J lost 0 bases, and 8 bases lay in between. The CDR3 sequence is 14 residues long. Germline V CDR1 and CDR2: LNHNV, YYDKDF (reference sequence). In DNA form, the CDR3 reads TGTGCCACCAGCAAAGAGGGGAGCACAGATACGCAGTATTTT. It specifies CATSKEGSTDTQYF.

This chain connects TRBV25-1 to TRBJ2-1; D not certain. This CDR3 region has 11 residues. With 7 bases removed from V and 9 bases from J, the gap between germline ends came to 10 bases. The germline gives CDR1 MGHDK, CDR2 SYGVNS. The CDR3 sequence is CASTSVGEQFF. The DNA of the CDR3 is TGTGCCAGCACAAGCGTTGGTGAGCAGTTCTTC.

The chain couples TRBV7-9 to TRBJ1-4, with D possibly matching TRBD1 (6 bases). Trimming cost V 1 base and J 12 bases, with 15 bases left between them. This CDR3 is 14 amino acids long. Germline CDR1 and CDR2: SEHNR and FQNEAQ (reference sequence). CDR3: CASSLVGGTWELFF. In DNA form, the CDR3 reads TGTGCCAGCAGCTTAGTAGGGGGGACATGGGAACTGTTTTTT. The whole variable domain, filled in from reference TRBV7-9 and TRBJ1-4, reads DTGVSQNPRHKITKRGQNVTFRCDPISEHNRLYWYRQTLGQGPEFLTYFQNEAQLEKSRLLSDRFSAERPKGSFSTLEIQRTEQGDSAMYLCASSLVGGTWELFFGSGTQLSVL.

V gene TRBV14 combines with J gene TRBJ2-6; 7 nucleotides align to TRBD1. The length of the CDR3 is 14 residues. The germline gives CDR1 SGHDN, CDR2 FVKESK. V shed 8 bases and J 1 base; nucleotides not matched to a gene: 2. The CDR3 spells CASQGESGANVLTF. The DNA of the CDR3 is TGTGCCAGCCAGGGGGAGTCTGGGGCCAACGTCCTGACTTTC.

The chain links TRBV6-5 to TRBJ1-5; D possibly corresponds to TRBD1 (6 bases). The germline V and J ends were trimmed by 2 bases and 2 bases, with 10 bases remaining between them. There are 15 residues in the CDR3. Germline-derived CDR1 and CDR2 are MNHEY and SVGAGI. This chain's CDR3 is CASSYGGAGNQPQHF. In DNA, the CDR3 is TGTGCCAGCAGTTACGGGGGGGCGGGCAATCAGCCCCAGCATTTT.

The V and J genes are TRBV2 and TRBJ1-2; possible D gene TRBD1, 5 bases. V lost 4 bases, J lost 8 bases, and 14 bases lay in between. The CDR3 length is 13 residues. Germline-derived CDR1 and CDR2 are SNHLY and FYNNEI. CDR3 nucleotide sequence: TGTGCCAGCAGTGGCGAGGGGAGTTACGGCTACACCTTC. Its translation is CASSGEGSYGYTF.

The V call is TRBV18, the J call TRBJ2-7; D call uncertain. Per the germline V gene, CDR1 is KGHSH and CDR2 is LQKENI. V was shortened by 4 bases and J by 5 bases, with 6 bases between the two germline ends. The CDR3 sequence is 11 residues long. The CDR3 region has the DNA TGTGCCAGCTCACTAGGGAACGAGCAGTACTTC. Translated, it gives CASSLGNEQYF.

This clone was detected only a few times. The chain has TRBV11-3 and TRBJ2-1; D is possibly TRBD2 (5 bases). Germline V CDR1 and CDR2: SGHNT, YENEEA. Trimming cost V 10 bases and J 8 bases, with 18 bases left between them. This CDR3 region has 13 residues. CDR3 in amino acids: CAISGSGIDEQFF. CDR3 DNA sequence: TGTGCCATCTCGGGGAGCGGCATCGATGAGCAGTTCTTC.

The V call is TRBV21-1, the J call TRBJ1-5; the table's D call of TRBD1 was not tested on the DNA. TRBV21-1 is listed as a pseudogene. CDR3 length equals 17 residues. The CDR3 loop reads CASSKYTGTGGNQPQHF. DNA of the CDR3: TGTGCCAGCAGCAAGTATACTGGGACAGGGGGCAATCAGCCCCAGCATTTT.

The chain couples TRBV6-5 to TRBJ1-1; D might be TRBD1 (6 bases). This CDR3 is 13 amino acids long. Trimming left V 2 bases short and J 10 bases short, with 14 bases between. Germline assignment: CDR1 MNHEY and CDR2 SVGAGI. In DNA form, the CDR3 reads TGTGCCAGCAGTTACGGACGGGACAAGGGAGCTTTCTTT. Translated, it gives CASSYGRDKGAFF.

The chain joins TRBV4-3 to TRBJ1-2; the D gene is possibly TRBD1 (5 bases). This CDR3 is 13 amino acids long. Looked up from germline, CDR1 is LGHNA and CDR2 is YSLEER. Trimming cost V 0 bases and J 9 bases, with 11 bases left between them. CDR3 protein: CASSQDLGGSYTF. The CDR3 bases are TGCGCCAGCAGCCAAGATCTTGGGGGGAGCTACACCTTC.

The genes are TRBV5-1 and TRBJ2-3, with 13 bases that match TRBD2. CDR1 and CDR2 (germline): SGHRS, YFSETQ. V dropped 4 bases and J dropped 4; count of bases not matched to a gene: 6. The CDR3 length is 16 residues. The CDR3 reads CASSPRLAGGSDTQYF. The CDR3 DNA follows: TGCGCCAGCAGCCCTCGACTAGCGGGAGGTTCAGATACGCAGTATTTT.

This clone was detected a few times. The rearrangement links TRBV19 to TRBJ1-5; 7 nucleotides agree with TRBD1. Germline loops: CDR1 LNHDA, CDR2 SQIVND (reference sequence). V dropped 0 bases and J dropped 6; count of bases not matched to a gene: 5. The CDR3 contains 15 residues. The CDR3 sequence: CASSIDLTGSQPQHF. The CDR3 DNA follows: TGTGCCAGTAGTATAGACCTGACAGGGTCTCAGCCCCAGCATTTT.

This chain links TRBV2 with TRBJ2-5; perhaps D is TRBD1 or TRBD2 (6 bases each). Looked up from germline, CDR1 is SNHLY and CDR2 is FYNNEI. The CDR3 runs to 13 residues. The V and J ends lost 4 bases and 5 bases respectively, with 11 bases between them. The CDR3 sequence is CASSAVGGETQYF. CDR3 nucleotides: TGTGCCAGCAGTGCTGTAGGGGGGGAGACCCAGTACTTC. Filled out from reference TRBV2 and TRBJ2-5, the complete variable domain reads EPEVTQTPSHQVTQMGQEVILRCVPISNHLYFYWYRQILGQKVEFLVSFYNNEISEKSEIFDDQFSVERPDGSNFTLKIRSTKLEDSAMYFCASSAVGGETQYFGPGTRLLVL.